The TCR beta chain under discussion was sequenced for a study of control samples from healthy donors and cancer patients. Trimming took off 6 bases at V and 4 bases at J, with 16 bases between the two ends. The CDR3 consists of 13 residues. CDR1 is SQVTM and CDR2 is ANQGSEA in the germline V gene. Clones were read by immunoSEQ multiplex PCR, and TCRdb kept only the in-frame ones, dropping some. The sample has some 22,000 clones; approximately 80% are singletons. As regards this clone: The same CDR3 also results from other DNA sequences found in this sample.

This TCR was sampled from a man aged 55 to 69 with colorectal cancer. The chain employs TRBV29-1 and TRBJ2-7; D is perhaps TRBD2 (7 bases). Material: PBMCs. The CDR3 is CSVAEGEGYEQYF. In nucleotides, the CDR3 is TGCAGCGTCGCGGAGGGGGAGGGGTACGAGCAGTACTTC.